This T cell receptor beta chain was sequenced in a study of blood T cell repertoires in COVID-19 (dated by TCRdb to about 2020). In terms of the full investigation: Samples from collaborators originated in the United States, Italy and Spain and spanned both the acute and convalescent phases of COVID-19. The material from the prospective study consisted of cDNA or gDNA derived from T cells, B-cell-depleted T cells, or PBMCs. Deeply sampled blood TCRbeta repertoires from subjects exposed to, actively infected with, or recovered from COVID-19 were included in the dataset. A freely available public database, intended as a resource for researchers studying the immune response to SARS-CoV-2, is where the repertoires were released. The samples were drawn from the first 160 participants of the ongoing ImmuneRACE study and from 950 to 1,500 subjects provided by 6 global collaborators. Nearly every sample came with metadata listing a de-identified subject ID, COVID-19 status, age in years and sex. Where available, HLA class I and class II types were obtained from metadata supplied by the sample provider rather than from assay-based typing.

TCRbeta CDR3 regions were amplified from genomic DNA using the immunoSEQ Assay, a bias-controlled multiplex PCR. In the paper's pipeline: The number of nucleated cells in each sample was estimated from the amplification of reference gene primers within the assay. To quantify the absolute abundance of each unique TCRbeta CDR3 rearrangement, sequence reads were collapsed and filtered. For each sample, productive Simpson clonality was calculated by taking the square root of Simpson's diversity index across productive rearrangements. TCRdb limited this immuneACCESS table to in-frame rearrangements with V and J called. A share of clones is missing; checked studies link under half to unresolved V genes, and the rest is unexplained. For V, J and clone size, that table is used; D and trimming come from the DNA. The sample yields under 300,000 clones; roughly nine tenths were counted once. The ten largest account for 6.2% of the sample.

Comments on this clone: Its antigen remains undetermined. This may be a read error, as it is one base from a much larger clone.

Including the terminal cysteine and phenylalanine, the CDR3 comprises 14 residues. Only CDR3 DNA remains: 42 bases, in frame from the first base. V loses 1 base of germline sequence and J loses 2 bases, and the interval between the two ends is 6 bases. From a lookup of the germline V gene, CDR1 and CDR2 are SGHVS and FQNEAQ. Overall results and qualifications from the work: How much clinical and demographic metadata was included differed by source and by participant, and the metadata was provided uncurated.

Whole blood was collected in K2EDTA tubes by collaborating institutions according to the institutions' own protocols. For TCRbeta analysis, collaborator samples were shipped as frozen whole blood, as isolated PBMCs, or as DNA extracted from either sample type. The receptor comes from a man between 60 and 70 years old with acute or convalescent COVID-19. Here the chain combines TRBV7-8 and TRBJ1-3, and possibly TRBD1, on 6 matching bases. Sequenced material: peripheral blood. The nucleotides are TGTGCCAGCAGCTTAGACAGGGCTGGAAACACCATATATTTT. Its amino acids are CASSLDRAGNTIYF.